Sequencing of this T cell receptor beta chain was carried out in a study of blood T cells in healthy people across ages. Broader study findings: Underestimates were what the diversity estimates from one million T cells were considered to be. Lack of knowledge of donor CMV status possibly confounded expanded clonotype changes.

CDR3 length: 15 residues. J gave up 7 bases and V 8 bases, and 14 bases lay outside the gene matches. The V gene's germline CDR1 is MDHEN and CDR2 SYDVKM. Concerning this clonotype itself: Antigen unknown.

The donors, all healthy, were Caucasians living in Russia, aged roughly 6 to 100. The draw of peripheral blood yielded roughly 9.1 milliliters from each donor. Through a sample-barcoded 5' primer and a J-beta primer mix, a second PCR was run for 7 to 11 cycles. TCRdb reprocessed the 5' RACE reads via MiXCR and lists one record per CDR3 protein. This sample has about 780,000 distinct CDR3 sequences, with around 50% found just once. The gene calls are TRBV28 and TRBJ2-3, with 8 bases that match TRBD2. Sequencing input: blood. The receptor was derived from a man of 80 years or more in good health. This CDR3 reads CASHKSLAGPNTQYF. For the CDR3, the DNA is TGTGCCAGCCATAAGAGTCTAGCGGGCCCGAATACGCAGTATTTT.